These 10 T cell receptor beta chains were sequenced from one sample in a study of shared clonotypes between healthy human individuals. As defined, naive CD8 cells were CD45RO-negative and positively selected for CCR7, with terminally differentiated effector memory CD45RA+ cells excluded. Method: immunoSEQ multiplex PCR; TCRdb's copy keeps in-frame clones and lacks some. The table lists roughly 2,000,000 clones, about 93% of them singletons. Sequenced material: naive CD8+ T cells from PBMCs. The receptors here all came from a man aged 18 to 30 in good health. Some clones in this sample may be carry-over from other donors' samples.

V is TRBV4-1 and J is TRBJ2-5; 10 bases agree with TRBD2. V dropped 4 bases and J dropped 2; count of bases not matched to a gene: 4. The germline V gene encodes CDR1 MGHRA and CDR2 YSYEKL. This CDR3 has 15 amino acids. The CDR3 loop reads CASSPGTSVQETQYF. As DNA, the CDR3 is TGCGCCAGCAGCCCAGGGACTAGCGTACAAGAGACCCAGTACTTC.

The V gene is TRBV11-3, the J gene TRBJ2-7, with 8 bases lining up with TRBD1. This CDR3 has 13 amino acids. V was clipped by 3 bases and J by 6 bases; unmatched bases: 4. CDR1 SGHNT and CDR2 YENEEA come from the germline V gene. DNA of the CDR3: TGTGCCAGCAGCTTTGGGACAGGCTTCGAGCAGTACTTC. Amino acids: CASSFGTGFEQYF.

For the CDR3, the DNA is TGTGCCATCAGTGAGACCGAGCTTTACCCCTACGAGCAGTACTTC. Amino acids: CAISETELYPYEQYF. This sequence joins TRBV10-3 and TRBJ2-7; D unresolved. This CDR3 has 15 residues. Trimming left V 2 bases short and J 2 bases short, with 13 bases between. Germline V gene sequence: CDR1 ENHRY, CDR2 SYGVKD.

The gene calls are TRBV6-5 and TRBJ1-2; D uncertain. V was trimmed by 4 bases and J by 4 bases, leaving 13 bases between them. The germline V gene encodes CDR1 MNHEY and CDR2 SVGAGI. This CDR3 contains 14 residues. The CDR3 here is CASSFAVTSYGYTF. CDR3 nucleotides: TGTGCCAGCAGTTTTGCAGTGACTAGCTATGGCTACACCTTC.

The V call is TRBV7-9, the J call TRBJ2-5, with unresolved D. Germline CDR1 is SEHNR and CDR2 is FQNEAQ (reference sequence). The CDR3 loop spans 13 amino acids. The V gene lost 4 bases and the J gene lost 2 bases, with 8 bases spanning the gap. The CDR3: CASSSGMQETQYF. The CDR3 DNA reads as TGTGCCAGCAGCTCCGGTATGCAAGAGACCCAGTACTTC.

This clone came up a few times. The CDR3 region is CASSTGTRPTEAFF. The CDR3 DNA is TGCGCCAGCTCCACGGGGACACGGCCGACTGAAGCTTTCTTT. This chain links TRBV4-3 with TRBJ1-1, with a tentative D call TRBD1 (6 bases). V lost 8 bases and J lost 5, with 18 bases in between. The CDR3 spans 14 residues. CDR1 LGHNA and CDR2 YSLEER come from the germline V gene.

The V call is TRBV28, the J call TRBJ1-5; no reliable D call. The length of the CDR3 is 11 residues. Trimming removed 8 bases at V and 5 bases at J, with 7 bases between. Germline lookup yields CDR1 MDHEN and CDR2 SYDVKM. Here the CDR3 DNA reads TGTGCCAGCCAGAGGGATCAGCCCCAGCATTTT. Protein: CASQRDQPQHF.

The DNA for the CDR3 is TGTGCCAGCAGCCCCATTTTAGCGGGAGGTTCTCGTGATGAGCAGTTCTTC. Translating it yields CASSPILAGGSRDEQFF. This chain connects TRBV7-8 to TRBJ2-1; 10 nucleotides align to TRBD2. Germline values: CDR1 SGHVS, CDR2 FQNEAQ. With V trimmed by 5 bases and J by 8 bases, 15 bases remained unmatched. The CDR3 has 17 residues. The whole variable domain, remainder taken from reference TRBV7-8 and TRBJ2-1, is GAGVSQSPRYKVAKRGQDVALRCDPISGHVSLFWYQQALGQGPEFLTYFQNEAQLDKSGLPSDRFFAERPEGSVSTLKIQRTQQEDSAVYLCASSPILAGGSRDEQFFGPGTRLTVL.

As to this clone: One end of the junction does not line up with germline, which may come from a read error. The V and J genes are TRBV13 and TRBJ2-5; D is tentatively TRBD1 or TRBD2 (5 bases each). This CDR3 is built from 13 residues. Germline CDR1 and CDR2: PRHDT and FYEKMQ (reference sequence). CDR3 bases: TGTGCCAGCAGCTTGGGACCCGACCGGAGTTGGGACTTC. Translating it yields CASSLGPDRSWDF.

This clone was seen once. J is TRBJ2-1 and V is TRBV28; TRBD1 matches at 9 bases. CDR3 length: 21 amino acids. V lost 0 bases, J lost 0 bases, and 15 bases stayed unmatched. Per the germline V gene, CDR1 is MDHEN and CDR2 is SYDVKM. The CDR3 coding sequence is TGTGCCAGCAGTTTATGGTACAGGGGGCTCGGGACTTCGAGCTCCTACAATGAGCAGTTCTTC. Protein: CASSLWYRGLGTSSSYNEQFF. The full variable domain, its missing parts supplied by reference TRBV28 and TRBJ2-1, is DVKVTQSSRYLVKRTGEKVFLECVQDMDHENMFWYRQDPGLGLRLIYFSYDVKMKEKGDIPEGYSVSREKKERFSLILESASTNQTSMYLCASSLWYRGLGTSSSYNEQFFGPGTRLTVL.